One sample yielded the 18 T cell receptor beta chains listed below, sequenced in a study of siplizumab effects on memory and regulatory T cells. The data were produced by immunoSEQ multiplex PCR, yet TCRdb's version contains in-frame clones alone and is incomplete. The sample shows 55,000 to 65,000 clones, just over 95% of them seen only once. Sequenced: naive CD8+ T cells sorted from blood. All receptors derive from a human donor in good health.

The V and J genes are TRBV5-4 and TRBJ2-7; D gene ambiguous. Germline V CDR1 and CDR2: SGHNT, YYREEE (reference sequence). V was trimmed by 0 bases and J by 0 bases, leaving 13 bases between them. This CDR3 is built from 16 residues. CDR3 amino acids: CASSLGFGRNSYEQYF. The DNA of the CDR3 is TGTGCCAGCAGCTTGGGATTCGGGCGTAACTCCTACGAGCAGTACTTC.

The CDR3 region is CASSPGRGTGELFF. CDR3 coding DNA: TGTGCCAGCAGCCCCGGGCGGGGCACCGGGGAGCTGTTTTTT. The V and J genes are TRBV9 and TRBJ2-2; the D gene is possibly TRBD2 (6 bases). Per the germline V gene, CDR1 is SGDLS and CDR2 is YYNGEE. The CDR3 loop spans 14 amino acids. V gave up 4 bases and J gave up 4 bases, with 11 bases separating them.

CDR3 protein: CASSLGGGVFNEQFF. Written as DNA, the CDR3 is TGTGCCAGCAGCTTAGGCGGCGGGGTGTTTAATGAGCAGTTCTTC. The chain combines TRBV13 with TRBJ2-1; TRBD2 is a possible D gene (6 bases). CDR3 length: 15 residues. Germline-derived CDR1 and CDR2 are PRHDT and FYEKMQ (reference sequence). Trimming took 0 bases from V and 7 from J, leaving 13 bases between them.

V usage is TRBV7-3 and J usage is TRBJ1-1, with a weak D call TRBD1 (6 bases). The germline CDR1 and CDR2 sequences are SGHTA and FQGTGA. The V and J ends lost 6 bases and 0 bases respectively, with 11 bases between them. The CDR3 totals 14 residues. The CDR3 loop is CASSPGQLNTEAFF. In nucleotides, the CDR3 is TGTGCCAGCAGTCCCGGACAGCTGAACACTGAAGCTTTCTTT.

The chain employs TRBV27 and TRBJ2-7, with 7 bases aligning to TRBD2. V trimming: 5 bases; J trimming: 3 bases; junction bases outside the gene matches: 10. The CDR3 sequence is 15 residues long. Germline assignment: CDR1 MNHEY and CDR2 SMNVEV (reference sequence). CDR3 sequence (DNA): TGTGCCAGCAGTGCCGGCAGGGACTACTACTACGAGCAGTACTTC. It codes for CASSAGRDYYYEQYF.

The V gene is TRBV7-9, the J gene TRBJ2-5; 14 nucleotides line up with TRBD2. The CDR3 is 18 amino acids. Germline trimming cut 4 bases from V and 2 bases from J; bases unmatched to any gene: 9. From germline, CDR1 is SEHNR and CDR2 FQNEAQ (reference sequence). CDR3 sequence (DNA): TGTGCCAGCAGCTGGAGACTAGCGGGAGGGATTATACAAGAGACCCAGTACTTC. Translation gives CASSWRLAGGIIQETQYF.

The V and J genes are TRBV7-9 and TRBJ1-1, with TRBD1 matching over 7 bases. With 10 bases clipped from V and 2 bases from J, the junction kept 7 bases outside the gene matches. The germline V gene has CDR1 SEHNR and CDR2 FQNEAQ (reference sequence). There are 13 residues in the CDR3. The CDR3 region is CAIPEGANTEAFF. In DNA form, the CDR3 reads TGTGCCATCCCCGAGGGGGCCAACACTGAAGCTTTCTTT.

The chain recombines TRBV28 with TRBJ2-7, with 7 bases aligning to TRBD1. V lost 6 bases to trimming and J lost 3 bases; unmatched junction nucleotides: 11. Looked up from germline, CDR1 is MDHEN and CDR2 is SYDVKM. The CDR3 length is 15 residues. CDR3: CASSEAGTENYEQYF. CDR3 bases: TGTGCCAGCAGCGAGGCCGGGACAGAAAACTACGAGCAGTACTTC.

This chain connects TRBV4-1 to TRBJ2-1; D unresolved. Germline loops: CDR1 MGHRA, CDR2 YSYEKL. The CDR3 extends over 13 amino acids. The germline V and J ends were trimmed by 0 bases and 6 bases, with 6 bases remaining between them. Written as DNA, the CDR3 is TGCGCCAGCAGCCAAGATTACACCAATGAGCAGTTCTTC. Its translation is CASSQDYTNEQFF.

The chain joins TRBV19 to TRBJ2-7; 8 bases are shared with TRBD1. Per the germline V gene, CDR1 is LNHDA and CDR2 is SQIVND (reference sequence). The trim removed 3 bases at V and 6 bases at J, leaving 7 bases unmatched. The CDR3 loop spans 14 amino acids. CDR3 sequence reads: CASSIQAGGPEQYF. CDR3 nucleotides: TGTGCCAGTAGTATTCAGGCAGGGGGCCCCGAGCAGTACTTC.

This clone was seen once. The CDR3 spells CASRLQGAEAFF. In DNA form, the CDR3 reads TGTGCCAGCAGGTTACAGGGGGCTGAAGCTTTCTTT. This chain uses TRBV7-9 with TRBJ1-1, with 8 bases lining up with TRBD1. Germline CDR1 reads SEHNR; CDR2 reads FQNEAQ (reference sequence). The CDR3 loop spans 12 amino acids. J lost 6 bases, V lost 6 bases, and 3 bases had no gene match.

The rearrangement links TRBV27 to TRBJ2-2; the D gene could be TRBD1 or TRBD2 (5 bases each). V was pared by 6 bases and J by 6 bases, with 11 bases between. The CDR3 extends over 13 amino acids. Germline V gene data show CDR1 as MNHEY and CDR2 as SMNVEV (reference sequence). CDR3: CASSLLGAGELFF. Written as DNA, the CDR3 is TGTGCCAGCAGCCTGCTGGGGGCCGGGGAGCTGTTTTTT.

The gene calls are TRBV28 and TRBJ2-1, with TRBD2 matching over 8 bases. This CDR3 has 11 amino acids. In germline, CDR1 is MDHEN, CDR2 SYDVKM. In DNA, the CDR3 is TGTGTAGCGGGATTTGACAATGAGCAGTTCTTC. Its protein is CVAGFDNEQFF.

The chain has TRBV2 and TRBJ2-2; 8 positions match TRBD1. The CDR3 spans 15 residues. V shed 3 bases and J 4 bases; nucleotides not matched to a gene: 4. Germline V gene data show CDR1 as SNHLY and CDR2 as FYNNEI. CDR3 nucleotides: TGTGCCAGCAGTGAGGACAGGGTCGGCACCGGGGAGCTGTTTTTT. This sequence encodes CASSEDRVGTGELFF.

This clone appeared a single time. The V call is TRBV9, the J call TRBJ2-5, with D unresolved. CDR1 is SGDLS and CDR2 is YYNGEE in the germline V gene. The V end lost 0 bases, the J end lost 3 bases, and 12 bases lay between the germline ends. The CDR3 totals 15 residues. The CDR3, as DNA: TGTGCCAGCAGCGTAGGGGGAAGAGCTAAAGAGACCCAGTACTTC. Its translation is CASSVGGRAKETQYF.

This sequence joins TRBV28 and TRBJ1-2; weak D call: TRBD1 (6 bases). The V end was cut by 5 bases, the J end by 5 bases, with 15 bases between. The CDR3 contains 14 residues. Germline V gene lookup returns CDR1 MDHEN and CDR2 SYDVKM. The CDR3 loop reads CASSHRERAYGYTF. The CDR3 coding sequence is TGTGCCAGCAGTCACAGGGAAAGGGCGTATGGCTACACCTTC.

This clone has a single count. The chain combines TRBV29-1 with TRBJ2-1; D is unclear. This CDR3 is 13 amino acids long. Germline V CDR1 and CDR2: SQVTM, ANQGSEA. V lost 3 bases, J lost 4 bases, and 10 bases lay in between. The CDR3: CSVEVRNYNEQFF. CDR3 nucleotide sequence: TGCAGCGTTGAGGTTCGGAATTACAATGAGCAGTTCTTC.

The genes are TRBV11-2 and TRBJ2-2; 14 bases fit TRBD2. The germline V gene has CDR1 SGHAT and CDR2 FQNNGV. The J segment lost 4 bases and the V segment lost 5 bases, leaving 9 bases of the junction unmatched. The CDR3 loop spans 18 amino acids. This CDR3 is CASSQGGLAGVGTGELFF. The CDR3 DNA reads as TGTGCCAGCAGCCAAGGGGGACTAGCGGGAGTCGGCACCGGGGAGCTGTTTTTT.